This T cell receptor (beta chain) was identified during a study of cytomegalovirus exposure and HLA in healthy donors. This clone showed up just once. Primers for the PCR totalled 60 Vbeta and 13 Jbeta. Clones were read by immunoSEQ multiplex PCR, and TCRdb kept only the in-frame ones, dropping some. The sample holds around 81,000 clones, roughly 63% seen once. The TCR originated in a man aged 25 to 40 in good health and CMV-seropositive. Sequences were obtained from PBMCs.

This CDR3 reads CASSLTGQGTHQPQHF. In DNA, the CDR3 is TGTGCCAGTAGTTTAACGGGACAGGGTACCCATCAGCCCCAGCATTTT. J is TRBJ1-5 and V is TRBV19, with 9 bases lining up with TRBD1. CDR3 length: 16 residues. Germline-derived CDR1 and CDR2 are LNHDA and SQIVND (reference sequence). V lost 5 bases, J lost 5 bases, and 10 bases stayed unmatched.